The sequence of this TCR beta chain was determined in a study of early stage breast cancer tumors. Deletions cut 4 bases from V and 5 bases from J, with 8 bases between. Germline CDR1 reads SNHLY; CDR2 reads FYNNEI. The CDR3 covers 13 residues. Sequenced by immunoSEQ multiplex PCR; TCRdb stores in-frame clones only, minus some. The sample includes more than 8,500 clones, over 60% of them seen just once. The chain carries TRBV2 and TRBJ2-2; D perhaps matches TRBD2 (5 bases). This receptor was identified in a person between 50 and 60 years old with breast cancer. Sequencing used breast tumor tissue. The CDR3 DNA reads as TGTGCCAGCAGTGGGGAGAAAACCGGGGAGCTGTTTTTT. Translated: CASSGEKTGELFF.